What follows describes a single T cell receptor beta chain. TCRdb keeps only in-frame clones here, not all; method: immunoSEQ multiplex PCR. The table shows some 120,000 clones, with over 85% occurring only once. The V and J ends lost 6 bases and 1 base, in that order; junction bases with no gene match: 5. This CDR3 spans 14 amino acids. The germline V gene encodes CDR1 MNHNS and CDR2 SASEGT. This sample was included in a study of cytomegalovirus exposure and HLA in healthy donors. This clonotype originated in a man under 40 in good health and CMV-seronegative. Specimen: PBMCs. J is TRBJ1-1 and V is TRBV6-1; 7 bases align to TRBD1. The CDR3, as DNA: TGTGCCAGCAGGAAGGACAGGAGGAACACTGAAGCTTTCTTT. It is translated as CASRKDRRNTEAFF.